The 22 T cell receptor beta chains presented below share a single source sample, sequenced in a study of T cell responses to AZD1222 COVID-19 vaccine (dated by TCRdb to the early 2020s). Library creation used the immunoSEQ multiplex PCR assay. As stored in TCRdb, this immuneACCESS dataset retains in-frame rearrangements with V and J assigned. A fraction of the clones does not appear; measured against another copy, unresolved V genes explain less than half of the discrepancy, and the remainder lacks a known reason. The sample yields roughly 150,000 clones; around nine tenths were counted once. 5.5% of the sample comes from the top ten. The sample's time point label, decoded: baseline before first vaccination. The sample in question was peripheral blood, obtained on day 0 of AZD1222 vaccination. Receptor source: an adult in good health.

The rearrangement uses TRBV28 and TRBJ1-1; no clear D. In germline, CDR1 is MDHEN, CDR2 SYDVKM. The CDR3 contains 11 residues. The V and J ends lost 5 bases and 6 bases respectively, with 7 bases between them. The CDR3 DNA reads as TGTGCCAGCAGTCGTAAGGCTGAAGCTTTCTTT. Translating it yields CASSRKAEAFF.

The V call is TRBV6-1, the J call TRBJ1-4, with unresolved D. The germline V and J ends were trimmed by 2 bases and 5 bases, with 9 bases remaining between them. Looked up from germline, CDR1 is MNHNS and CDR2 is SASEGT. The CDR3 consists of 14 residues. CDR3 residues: CASSERAYNEKLFF. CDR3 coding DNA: TGTGCCAGCAGTGAAAGGGCATACAATGAAAAACTGTTTTTT.

The CDR3 nucleotides are TGTGCCAGTAGTATAGGGGGACAGGCCTACAATGAGCAGTTCTTC. Translation gives CASSIGGQAYNEQFF. The chain couples TRBV19 to TRBJ2-1, with TRBD1 identical over 8 bases. The CDR3 is 15 amino acids. The germline gives CDR1 LNHDA, CDR2 SQIVND (reference sequence). Unmatched junction bases numbered 1, after V lost 1 base and J lost 2 bases.

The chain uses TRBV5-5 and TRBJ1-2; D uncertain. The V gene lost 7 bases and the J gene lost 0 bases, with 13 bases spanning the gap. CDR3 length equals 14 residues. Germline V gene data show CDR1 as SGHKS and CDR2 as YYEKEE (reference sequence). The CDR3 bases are TGTGCCAGCCAAACCGCGTCGCCTAACTATGGCTACACCTTC. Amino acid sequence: CASQTASPNYGYTF.

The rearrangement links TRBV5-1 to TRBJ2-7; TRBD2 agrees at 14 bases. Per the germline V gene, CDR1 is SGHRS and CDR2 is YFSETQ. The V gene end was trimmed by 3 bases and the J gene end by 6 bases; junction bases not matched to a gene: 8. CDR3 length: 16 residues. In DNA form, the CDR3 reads TGCGCCAGCAGCTCCCCGGGACTAGCGGGAGTACCCGAGCAGTACTTC. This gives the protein CASSSPGLAGVPEQYF.

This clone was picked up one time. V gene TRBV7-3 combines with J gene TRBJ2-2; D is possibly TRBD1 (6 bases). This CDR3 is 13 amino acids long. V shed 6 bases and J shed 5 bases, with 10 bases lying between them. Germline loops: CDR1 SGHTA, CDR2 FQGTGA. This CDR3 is CASSPTGTGELFF. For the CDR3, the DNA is TGTGCCAGCAGTCCGACAGGTACCGGGGAGCTGTTTTTT.

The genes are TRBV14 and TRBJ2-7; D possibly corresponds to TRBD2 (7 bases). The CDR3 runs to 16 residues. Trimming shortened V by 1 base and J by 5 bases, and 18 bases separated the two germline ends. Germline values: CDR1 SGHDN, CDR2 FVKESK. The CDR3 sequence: CASSQVGATSSHEQYF. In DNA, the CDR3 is TGTGCCAGCAGCCAAGTGGGGGCGACTAGCAGCCACGAGCAGTACTTC.

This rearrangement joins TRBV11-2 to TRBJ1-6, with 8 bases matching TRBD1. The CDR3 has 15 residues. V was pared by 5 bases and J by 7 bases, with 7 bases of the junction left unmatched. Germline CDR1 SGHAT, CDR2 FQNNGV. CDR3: CASSTGQGGNSPLHF. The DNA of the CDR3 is TGTGCCAGCAGCACCGGACAGGGAGGCAATTCACCCCTCCACTTT.

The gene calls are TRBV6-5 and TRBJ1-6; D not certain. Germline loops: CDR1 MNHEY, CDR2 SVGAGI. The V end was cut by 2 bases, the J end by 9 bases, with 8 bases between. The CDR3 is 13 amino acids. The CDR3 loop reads CASSYQFPSPLHF. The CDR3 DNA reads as TGTGCCAGCAGTTACCAATTCCCTTCACCCCTCCACTTT.

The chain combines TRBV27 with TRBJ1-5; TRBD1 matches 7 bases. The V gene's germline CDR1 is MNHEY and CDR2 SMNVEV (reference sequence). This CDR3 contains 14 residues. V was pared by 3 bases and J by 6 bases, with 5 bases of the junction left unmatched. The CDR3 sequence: CASSFQQGFQPQHF. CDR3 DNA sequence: TGTGCCAGCAGTTTTCAACAGGGGTTTCAGCCCCAGCATTTT.

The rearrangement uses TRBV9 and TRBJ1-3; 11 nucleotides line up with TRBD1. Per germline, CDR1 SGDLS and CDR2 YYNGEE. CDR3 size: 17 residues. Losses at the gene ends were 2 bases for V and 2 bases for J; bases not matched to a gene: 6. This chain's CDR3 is CASSVRDRGLTGNTIYF. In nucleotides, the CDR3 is TGTGCCAGCAGCGTCCGGGACAGGGGGTTAACTGGAAACACCATATATTTT.

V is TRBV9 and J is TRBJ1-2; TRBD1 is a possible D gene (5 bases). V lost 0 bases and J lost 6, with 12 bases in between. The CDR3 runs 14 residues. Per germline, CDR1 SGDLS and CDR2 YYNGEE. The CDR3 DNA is TGTGCCAGCAGCGTAGGGGGGTCGTCCCATGGCTACACCTTC. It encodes CASSVGGSSHGYTF. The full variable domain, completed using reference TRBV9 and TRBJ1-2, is DSGVTQTPKHLITATGQRVTLRCSPRSGDLSVYWYQQSLDQGLQFLIQYYNGEERAKGNILERFSAQQFPDLHSELNLSSLELGDSALYFCASSVGGSSHGYTFGSGTRLTVV.

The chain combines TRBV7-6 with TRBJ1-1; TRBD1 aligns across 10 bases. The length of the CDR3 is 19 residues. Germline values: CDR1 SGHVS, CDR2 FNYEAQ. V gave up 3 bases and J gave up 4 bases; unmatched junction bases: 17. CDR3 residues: CASSLLIPDRGRGCTEAFF. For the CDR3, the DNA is TGTGCCAGCAGCTTGCTGATCCCCGACAGGGGGCGCGGATGCACTGAAGCTTTCTTT.

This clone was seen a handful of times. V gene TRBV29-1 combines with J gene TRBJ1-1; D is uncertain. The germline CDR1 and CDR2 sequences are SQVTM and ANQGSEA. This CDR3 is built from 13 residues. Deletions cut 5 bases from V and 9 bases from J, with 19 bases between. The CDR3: CSVFLPGETKAFF. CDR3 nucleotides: TGCAGCGTTTTTCTGCCCGGGGAGACTAAAGCTTTCTTT.

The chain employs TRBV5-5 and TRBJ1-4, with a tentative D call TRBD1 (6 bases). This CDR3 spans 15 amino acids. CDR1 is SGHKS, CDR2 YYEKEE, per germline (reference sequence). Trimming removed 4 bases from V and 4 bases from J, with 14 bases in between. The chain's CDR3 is CASSRRGIFNEKLFF. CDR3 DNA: TGTGCCAGCAGCCGGAGGGGGATATTTAATGAAAAACTGTTTTTT.

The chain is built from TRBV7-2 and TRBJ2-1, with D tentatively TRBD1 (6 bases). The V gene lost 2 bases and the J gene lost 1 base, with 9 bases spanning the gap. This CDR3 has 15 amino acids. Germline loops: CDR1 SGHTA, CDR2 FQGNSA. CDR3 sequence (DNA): TGTGCCAGCAGCTTATACGGACAGTCCTACAATGAGCAGTTCTTC. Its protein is CASSLYGQSYNEQFF.

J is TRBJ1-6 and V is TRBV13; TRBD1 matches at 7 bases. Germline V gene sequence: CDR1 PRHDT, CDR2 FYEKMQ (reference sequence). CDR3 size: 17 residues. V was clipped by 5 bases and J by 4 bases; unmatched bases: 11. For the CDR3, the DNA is TGTGCCAGCAGCCCAGGGGGGGGGTCGGAATATAATTCACCCCTCCACTTT. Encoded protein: CASSPGGGSEYNSPLHF.

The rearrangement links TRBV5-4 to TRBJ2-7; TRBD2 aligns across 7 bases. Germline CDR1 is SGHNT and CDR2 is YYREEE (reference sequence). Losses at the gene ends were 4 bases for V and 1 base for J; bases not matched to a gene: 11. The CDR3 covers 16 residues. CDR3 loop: CASSPETSRASYEQYF. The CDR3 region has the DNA TGTGCCAGCAGCCCTGAGACTAGCAGGGCATCCTACGAGCAGTACTTC.

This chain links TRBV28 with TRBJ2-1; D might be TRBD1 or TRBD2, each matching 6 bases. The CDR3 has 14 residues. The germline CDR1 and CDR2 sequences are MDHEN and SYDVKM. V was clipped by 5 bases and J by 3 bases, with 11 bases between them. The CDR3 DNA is TGTGCCAGCAGTATCGGGGGCGGCTACAATGAGCAGTTCTTC. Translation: CASSIGGGYNEQFF.

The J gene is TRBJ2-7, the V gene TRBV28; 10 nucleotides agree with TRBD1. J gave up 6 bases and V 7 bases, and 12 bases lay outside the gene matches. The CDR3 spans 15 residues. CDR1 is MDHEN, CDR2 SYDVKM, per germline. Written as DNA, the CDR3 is TGTGCCAGCACCTTTGGGGACAGGGGAATCAGCGAGCAGTACTTC. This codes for CASTFGDRGISEQYF.

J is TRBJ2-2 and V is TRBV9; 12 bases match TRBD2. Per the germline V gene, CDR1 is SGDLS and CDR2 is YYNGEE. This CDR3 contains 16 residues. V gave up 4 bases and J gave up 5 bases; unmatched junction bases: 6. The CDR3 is CASSPAGTSGTGELFF. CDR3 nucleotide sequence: TGTGCCAGCAGCCCAGCCGGGACTAGCGGGACCGGGGAGCTGTTTTTT.

The CDR3 loop is CASTAPGQYGYTF. The CDR3 DNA sequence: TGTGCCAGCACCGCCCCCGGACAGTATGGCTACACCTTC. The rearrangement joins TRBV6-6 to TRBJ1-2; possible D gene TRBD1, 6 bases. The germline CDR1 and CDR2 sequences are MNHNY and SVGAGI (reference sequence). Trimming left V 7 bases short and J 5 bases short, with 14 bases between. The CDR3 totals 13 residues.